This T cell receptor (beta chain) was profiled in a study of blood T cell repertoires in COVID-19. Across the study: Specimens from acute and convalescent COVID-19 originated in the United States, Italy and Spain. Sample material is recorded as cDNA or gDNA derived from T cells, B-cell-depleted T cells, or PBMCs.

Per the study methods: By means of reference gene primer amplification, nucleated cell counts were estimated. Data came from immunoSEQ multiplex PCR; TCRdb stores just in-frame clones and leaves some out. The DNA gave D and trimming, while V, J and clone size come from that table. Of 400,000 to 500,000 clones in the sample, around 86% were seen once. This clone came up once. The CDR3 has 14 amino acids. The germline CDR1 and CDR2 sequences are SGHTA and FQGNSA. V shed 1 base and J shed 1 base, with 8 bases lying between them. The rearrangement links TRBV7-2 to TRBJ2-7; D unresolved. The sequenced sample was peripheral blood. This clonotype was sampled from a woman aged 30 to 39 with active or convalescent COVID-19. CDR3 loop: CASSLGLQSYEQYF. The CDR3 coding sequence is TGTGCCAGCAGCTTAGGGCTGCAGTCCTACGAGCAGTACTTC.